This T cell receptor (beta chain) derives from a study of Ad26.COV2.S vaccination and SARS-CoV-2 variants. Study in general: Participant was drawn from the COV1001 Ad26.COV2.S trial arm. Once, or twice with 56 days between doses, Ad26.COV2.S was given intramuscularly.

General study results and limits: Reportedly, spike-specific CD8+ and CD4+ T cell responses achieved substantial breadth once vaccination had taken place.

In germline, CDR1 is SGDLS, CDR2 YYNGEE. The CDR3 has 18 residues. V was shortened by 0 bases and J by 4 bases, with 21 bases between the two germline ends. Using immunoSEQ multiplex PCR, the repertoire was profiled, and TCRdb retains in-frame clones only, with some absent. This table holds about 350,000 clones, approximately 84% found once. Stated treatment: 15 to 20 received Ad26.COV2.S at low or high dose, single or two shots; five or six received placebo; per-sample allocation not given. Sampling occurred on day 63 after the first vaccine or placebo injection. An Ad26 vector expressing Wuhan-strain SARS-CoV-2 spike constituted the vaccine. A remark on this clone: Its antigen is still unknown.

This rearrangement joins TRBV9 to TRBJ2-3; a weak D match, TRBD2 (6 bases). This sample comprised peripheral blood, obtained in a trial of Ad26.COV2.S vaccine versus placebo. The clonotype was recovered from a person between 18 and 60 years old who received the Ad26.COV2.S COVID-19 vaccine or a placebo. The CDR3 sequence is CASSVATTSEGLADTQYF. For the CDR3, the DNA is TGTGCCAGCAGCGTAGCTACCACGTCGGAGGGCCTCGCAGATACGCAGTATTTT.